This T cell receptor (beta chain) comes out of a study of graft-versus-host responses after intestinal transplantation. Study-wide context: After anti-thymocyte globulin induction, recipients took tacrolimus and steroids for roughly three years.

Per germline, CDR1 MGHRA and CDR2 YSYEKL. This CDR3 region has 16 residues. Trimming cost V 3 bases and J 1 base, with 13 bases left between them. Method: immunoSEQ multiplex PCR; TCRdb's copy keeps in-frame clones and lacks some. The table has 15,000 or so clones, roughly 81% seen once. This clone was found once. Lymphocytes (intraepithelial and lamina propria) were released by processing the graft tissue. The rearrangement joins TRBV4-1 to TRBJ1-5, with no clear D. Sequencing used ileum tissue, obtained 14 days after transplant. This clonotype originated in a human patient who received an intestinal transplant, so some T cells may come from the graft donor. CDR3 residues: CASSQAPAVSNQPQHF. In nucleotides, the CDR3 is TGCGCCAGCAGCCAGGCCCCCGCGGTAAGCAATCAGCCCCAGCATTTT.